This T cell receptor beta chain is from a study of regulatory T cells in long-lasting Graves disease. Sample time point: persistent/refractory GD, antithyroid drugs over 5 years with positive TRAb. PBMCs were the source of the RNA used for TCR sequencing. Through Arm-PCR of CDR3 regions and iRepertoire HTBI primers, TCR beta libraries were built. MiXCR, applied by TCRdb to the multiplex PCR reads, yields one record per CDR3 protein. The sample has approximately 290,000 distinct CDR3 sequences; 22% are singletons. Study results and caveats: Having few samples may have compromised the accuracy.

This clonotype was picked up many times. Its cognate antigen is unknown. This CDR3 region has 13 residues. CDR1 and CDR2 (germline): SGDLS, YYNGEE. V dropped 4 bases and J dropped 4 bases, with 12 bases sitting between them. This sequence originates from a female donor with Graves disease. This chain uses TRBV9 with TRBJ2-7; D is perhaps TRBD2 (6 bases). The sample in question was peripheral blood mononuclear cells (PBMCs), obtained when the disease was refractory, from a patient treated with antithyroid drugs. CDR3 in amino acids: CASSSAGGYEQYF. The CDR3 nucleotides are TGTGCCAGCAGCTCGGCCGGAGGGTACGAGCAGTACTTC. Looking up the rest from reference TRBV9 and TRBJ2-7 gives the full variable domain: DSGVTQTPKHLITATGQRVTLRCSPRSGDLSVYWYQQSLDQGLQFLIQYYNGEERAKGNILERFSAQQFPDLHSELNLSSLELGDSALYFCASSSAGGYEQYFGPGTRLTVT.